These 5 T cell receptor beta chains share one sample of origin, sequenced in a study of cytomegalovirus exposure and HLA in healthy donors (dated by TCRdb to the late 2010s). Library generation was performed with the immunoSEQ multiplex PCR assay. For the multiplex PCR, a mixture combining 60 forward primers for TCR Vbeta segments and 13 reverse primers for TCR Jbeta segments was used. TCRdb took this table from immuneACCESS and kept in-frame rearrangements with V and J called. Such tables lack part of the clones; where checked against another copy, unresolved V genes explain under half of the gap, and the rest is unexplained. In this sample's table one finds under 60,000 clones. The biggest ten clones account for less than 15% of the sample. Sequences were obtained from PBMCs. These receptors were taken from a woman aged 25 to 39 in good health and CMV-seropositive.

The chain joins TRBV28 to TRBJ2-1; 9 bases are a match to TRBD2. V lost 1 base and J lost 3; bases outside the gene matches: 1. There are 15 residues in the CDR3. Germline CDR1 MDHEN, CDR2 SYDVKM. CDR3 sequence reads: CASSLFSGGYNEQFF. CDR3 DNA sequence: TGTGCCAGCAGTTTATTTAGCGGGGGCTACAATGAGCAGTTCTTC.

CDR3 DNA sequence: TGTGCGGTTCGGGGGGATACGCAGTATTTT. It codes for CAVRGDTQYF. The chain carries TRBV6-5 and TRBJ2-3; tentative D call: TRBD2 (6 bases). The CDR3 runs 10 residues. Per germline, CDR1 MNHEY and CDR2 SVGAGI.

The CDR3 bases are TGTGCCAGCAGTTTGACAGGGGATGATAATCAGCCCCAGCATTTT. It specifies CASSLTGDDNQPQHF. This rearrangement joins TRBV6-5 to TRBJ1-5; 8 bases map to TRBD1. V was clipped by 4 bases and J by 4 bases; unmatched bases: 6. Looked up from germline, CDR1 is MNHEY and CDR2 is SVGAGI. The CDR3 runs 15 residues.

The J gene is TRBJ2-1, the V gene TRBV9, with TRBD2 identical over 7 bases. Germline assignment: CDR1 SGDLS and CDR2 YYNGEE. V lost 3 bases to trimming and J lost 2 bases; unmatched junction nucleotides: 8. The CDR3 covers 16 residues. CDR3 nucleotides: TGTGCCAGCAGCGCCCCTTCGGGGGGAACCTACAATGAGCAGTTCTTC. It translates to CASSAPSGGTYNEQFF.

As DNA, the CDR3 is TGTGCCAGCAGTTCAGGAAAGGGGGCCTACGAGCAGTACTTC. Its protein product is CASSSGKGAYEQYF. The chain combines TRBV28 with TRBJ2-7, with TRBD1 as a possible D gene (6 bases). Germline V CDR1 and CDR2: MDHEN, SYDVKM. CDR3 length equals 14 residues. The V and J ends lost 4 bases and 2 bases respectively, with 12 bases between them.